These 20 T cell receptor beta chains originate from one sample sequenced in a study of molecular identifiers for immune sequencing clone quantification. TCRdb re-analysed the PCR reads in MiXCR, keeping a single row per CDR3 protein. The table has approximately 590,000 distinct CDR3 sequences, roughly 23% seen once. The specimen sequenced was naive CD8+ T cells from blood, with Jurkat cell RNA spiked in. Sample subset: FACS-sorted CD8+CD4-CCR7+CD45RA+ naive T cells. All receptors derive from a human donor in good health. Some libraries in this study had Jurkat cell RNA spiked in.

This clonotype has only one observation. This chain uses TRBV20-1 with TRBJ1-5, with D tentatively TRBD1 (5 bases). Germline CDR1 reads DFQATT; CDR2 reads SNEGSKA (reference sequence). CDR3 size: 16 residues. V gave up 0 bases and J gave up 4 bases, with 16 bases separating them. The CDR3 DNA is TGCAGTGCTAGAGATGGTCCGGGACTGGAGAATCAGCCCCAGCATTTT. This gives the protein CSARDGPGLENQPQHF.

This clonotype has at least ten counts. The chain carries TRBV5-6 and TRBJ2-3; 14 nucleotides match TRBD2. This CDR3 is built from 18 residues. CDR1 SGHDT and CDR2 YYEEEE come from the germline V gene. V lost 4 bases and J lost 0; bases outside the gene matches: 7. The CDR3 region is CASSPGTSGGVSTDTQYF. In DNA, the CDR3 is TGTGCCAGCAGCCCAGGGACTAGCGGGGGCGTCAGCACAGATACGCAGTATTTT. Full variable domain (outside the CDR3, taken from reference TRBV5-6 and TRBJ2-3): DAGVTQSPTHLIKTRGQQVTLRCSPKSGHDTVSWYQQALGQGPQFIFQYYEEEERQRGNFPDRFSGHQFPNYSSELNVNALLLGDSALYLCASSPGTSGGVSTDTQYFGPGTRLTVL.

A few counts support this clonotype. The V gene is TRBV6-8, the J gene TRBJ2-5; no clear D gene. The CDR3 sequence is 12 residues long. The germline CDR1 and CDR2 sequences are MNHGY and SAAAGT. V lost 4 bases and J lost 2, with 5 bases in between. CDR3 amino acids: CASSFKQETQYF. The CDR3 DNA is TGTGCCAGCAGTTTCAAGCAAGAGACCCAGTACTTC.

The rearrangement uses TRBV7-3 and TRBJ2-3; 13 bases agree with TRBD2. The CDR3 is 16 amino acids. J lost 6 bases, V lost 3 bases, and 6 bases had no gene match. Germline CDR1 is SGHTA and CDR2 is FQGTGA. The CDR3 bases are TGTGCCAGCAGCTTCGGACTAGCGGGAGAGGGGGATACGCAGTATTTT. As protein: CASSFGLAGEGDTQYF.

This clonotype was detected a few times. The rearrangement joins TRBV19 to TRBJ1-1; TRBD1 might be the D (5 bases). The CDR3 covers 18 residues. The germline V gene encodes CDR1 LNHDA and CDR2 SQIVND (reference sequence). The germline V and J ends were trimmed by 3 bases and 0 bases, with 20 bases remaining between them. CDR3 nucleotides: TGTGCCAGTAGTATGGACATGCCCCCTGACAGACTGAACACTGAAGCTTTCTTT. Translated, it gives CASSMDMPPDRLNTEAFF.

This clonotype occurred a few times. V usage is TRBV4-3 and J usage is TRBJ2-5; TRBD1 aligns across 9 bases. This CDR3 comprises 17 residues. V lost 0 bases to trimming and J lost 2 bases; unmatched junction nucleotides: 7. Germline-derived CDR1 and CDR2 are LGHNA and YSLEER. For the CDR3, the DNA is TGCGCCAGCAGCCAAGACCCCGGGACAGGGCTACAAGAGACCCAGTACTTC. Residues: CASSQDPGTGLQETQYF.

Comment on this clonotype: Given a much more abundant clone one base away, this may be a read error. The chain recombines TRBV4-3 with TRBJ2-1; 8 nucleotides line up with TRBD2. The CDR3 covers 17 residues. Germline-derived CDR1 and CDR2 are LGHNA and YSLEER. Losses at the gene ends were 0 bases for V and 5 bases for J; bases not matched to a gene: 9. CDR3 in DNA: TGCGCCAGCAGCCAAGATCGGGGGACTAGTCTCCACAATGAGCAGTTCTTC. It yields the protein CASSQDRGTSLHNEQFF.

In its sample, this clonotype was seen many times. The chain is built from TRBV4-2 and TRBJ2-7; tentative D call: TRBD2 (6 bases). Germline loops: CDR1 LGHNA, CDR2 YNFKEQ. This CDR3 contains 13 residues. V was shortened by 3 bases and J by 7 bases, with 13 bases between the two germline ends. CDR3 DNA sequence: TGTGCCAGCAGCCAGAGACTAGATGTGGAGCAGTACTTC. It specifies CASSQRLDVEQYF.

This clonotype was recorded many times. V usage is TRBV12-5 and J usage is TRBJ2-1; D unresolved. This CDR3 has 16 amino acids. V was pared by 5 bases and J by 0 bases, with 14 bases between. Germline loops: CDR1 LGHNT, CDR2 FRNRAP. CDR3: CASGPDPINSYNEQFF. As DNA, the CDR3 is TGTGCTAGTGGTCCGGACCCTATTAACTCCTACAATGAGCAGTTCTTC.

Of note for this clonotype: This may be a read error, as it is one base from a much larger clone. J is TRBJ2-3 and V is TRBV5-3; D perhaps matches TRBD1 (5 bases). TRBV5-3 is an ORF for which the function is uncertain. The CDR3 is made up of 14 amino acids. CDR3 protein: CASSSQGSAYTQYF. CDR3 bases: TGTGCCAGCAGCTCCCAGGGATCCGCATATACGCAGTATTTT.

A word on this clonotype: A much larger clone is a single base away; this may be a read error. V and J are TRBV13 and TRBJ2-5, with D perhaps matching TRBD1 or TRBD2 (5 bases each). Germline CDR1 and CDR2: PRHDT and FYEKMQ (reference sequence). The CDR3 is 15 residues long. V lost 5 bases to trimming and J lost 4 bases, with 17 bases between them. The CDR3 coding sequence is TGTGCCAGCAGCATTAACCGGGACCGCGGAGAGACCCAGTACTTC. Its protein is CASSINRDRGETQYF.

This clonotype came up a few times. The rearrangement joins TRBV30 to TRBJ2-7, with D perhaps matching TRBD1 (5 bases). This CDR3 has 15 residues. From germline, CDR1 is GTSNPN and CDR2 SVGIG (reference sequence). The V end was cut by 7 bases, the J end by 0 bases, with 19 bases between. The CDR3 is CAYKSRVRSSYEQYF. CDR3 sequence (DNA): TGTGCCTATAAAAGCAGGGTCCGCAGCTCCTACGAGCAGTACTTC. The full variable domain, its missing parts supplied by reference TRBV30 and TRBJ2-7, is SQTIHQWPATLVQPVGSPLSLECTVEGTSNPNLYWYRQAAGRGLQLLFYSVGIGQISSEVPQNLSASRPQDRQFILSSKKLLLSDSGFYLCAYKSRVRSSYEQYFGPGTRLTVT.

V usage is TRBV4-3 and J usage is TRBJ2-1; 8 bases agree with TRBD2. The CDR3 is 15 amino acids. Germline trimming cut 3 bases from V and 9 bases from J; bases unmatched to any gene: 10. Germline CDR1 is LGHNA and CDR2 is YSLEER. CDR3 sequence (DNA): TGCGCCAGCAGCCATACCGGGACTAGTTCTCTTGAGCAGTTCTTC. This codes for CASSHTGTSSLEQFF.

This clonotype was seen only a few times. V is TRBV9 and J is TRBJ1-1; TRBD1 agrees at 9 bases. CDR3 length: 14 residues. CDR1 is SGDLS, CDR2 YYNGEE, per germline. The V segment lost 3 bases and the J segment 2 bases; nucleotides outside the gene matches: 2. CDR3 region: CASSATGGNTEAFF. For the CDR3, the DNA is TGTGCCAGCAGCGCGACAGGGGGAAACACTGAAGCTTTCTTT.

This clonotype was seen many times. This chain uses TRBV6-5 with TRBJ2-1, with D perhaps being TRBD1 or TRBD2 (6 bases each). V lost 2 bases and J lost 8, with 22 bases in between. The CDR3 is 17 amino acids. Germline loops: CDR1 MNHEY, CDR2 SVGAGI. CDR3 DNA sequence: TGTGCCAGCAGTTACATACAGGGTTCGGGGGTATCGGATGAGCAGTTCTTC. It translates to CASSYIQGSGVSDEQFF.

This clonotype has a handful of counts. The chain recombines TRBV2 with TRBJ1-1, with 7 bases identical to TRBD1. The J segment lost 0 bases and the V segment lost 4 bases, leaving 5 bases of the junction unmatched. CDR1 is SNHLY, CDR2 FYNNEI, per germline. The CDR3 is 15 amino acids. CDR3 nucleotide sequence: TGTGCCAGCAGTGGCCCGACAGGGTTGAACACTGAAGCTTTCTTT. Amino acid sequence: CASSGPTGLNTEAFF.

This clonotype was detected ten times or more. This sequence joins TRBV6-5 and TRBJ2-3, with TRBD1 identical over 8 bases. V shed 4 bases and J 0 bases; nucleotides not matched to a gene: 9. Germline-derived CDR1 and CDR2 are MNHEY and SVGAGI. The CDR3 is 17 amino acids. CDR3 in DNA: TGTGCCAGCAGTTTGCCCGGGACAGGAGGAAGCACAGATACGCAGTATTTT. It encodes CASSLPGTGGSTDTQYF.

Points on this clonotype: A much larger clone lies one base from this, so it may be a read error. The DNA for the CDR3 is TGTGCCAGCAGTACGGGAGGACTAGCGGGATCAGGTGCGCAGTTCTTC. As protein: CASSTGGLAGSGAQFF. The V call is TRBV9, the J call TRBJ2-1; 12 positions agree with TRBD2. The J segment lost 12 bases and the V segment lost 5 bases, leaving 15 bases of the junction unmatched. The CDR3 contains 16 residues. Looked up from germline, CDR1 is SGDLS and CDR2 is YYNGEE.

The chain is built from TRBV7-9 and TRBJ1-4, with a tentative D call TRBD1 (5 bases). V was shortened by 4 bases and J by 0 bases, with 15 bases between the two germline ends. The CDR3 spans 17 residues. Germline assignment: CDR1 SEHNR and CDR2 FQNEAQ (reference sequence). CDR3 nucleotide sequence: TGTGCCAGCAGCTCCCATATGGGACGACCAACTAATGAAAAACTGTTTTTT. Translating it yields CASSSHMGRPTNEKLFF.

The V gene is TRBV4-3, the J gene TRBJ1-4, with D perhaps matching TRBD1 (5 bases). The V and J ends lost 0 bases and 2 bases respectively, with 10 bases between them. CDR1 and CDR2 (germline): LGHNA, YSLEER. The CDR3 runs to 16 residues. CDR3 loop: CASSQEGRGTNEKLFF. The CDR3 DNA is TGCGCCAGCAGCCAAGAAGGCCGGGGGACTAATGAAAAACTGTTTTTT.